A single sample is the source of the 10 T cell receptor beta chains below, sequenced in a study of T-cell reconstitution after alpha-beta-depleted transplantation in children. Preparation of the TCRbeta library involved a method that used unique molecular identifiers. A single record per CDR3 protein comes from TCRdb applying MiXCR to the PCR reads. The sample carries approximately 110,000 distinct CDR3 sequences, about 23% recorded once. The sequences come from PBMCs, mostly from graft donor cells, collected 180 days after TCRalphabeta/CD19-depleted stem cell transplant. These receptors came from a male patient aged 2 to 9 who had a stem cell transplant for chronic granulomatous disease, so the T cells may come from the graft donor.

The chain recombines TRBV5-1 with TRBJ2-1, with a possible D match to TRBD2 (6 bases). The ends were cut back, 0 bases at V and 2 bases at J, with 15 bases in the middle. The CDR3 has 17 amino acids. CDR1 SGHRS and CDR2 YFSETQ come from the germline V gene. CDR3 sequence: CASSLEFGSSTYNEQFF. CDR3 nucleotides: TGCGCCAGCAGCTTGGAGTTCGGGAGTTCCACCTACAATGAGCAGTTCTTC.

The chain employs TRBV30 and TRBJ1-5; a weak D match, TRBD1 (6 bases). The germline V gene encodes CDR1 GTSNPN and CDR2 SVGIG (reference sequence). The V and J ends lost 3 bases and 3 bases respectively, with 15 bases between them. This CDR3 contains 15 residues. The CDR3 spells CAWRPPGANNQPQHF. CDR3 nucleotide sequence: TGTGCCTGGAGACCCCCGGGGGCCAACAATCAGCCCCAGCATTTT. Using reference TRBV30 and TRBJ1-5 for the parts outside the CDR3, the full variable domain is SQTIHQWPATLVQPVGSPLSLECTVEGTSNPNLYWYRQAAGRGLQLLFYSVGIGQISSEVPQNLSASRPQDRQFILSSKKLLLSDSGFYLCAWRPPGANNQPQHFGDGTRLSIL.

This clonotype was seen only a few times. In DNA form, the CDR3 reads TGCGCCAGCAGTGGGGATGGAGCGGGAGAGTACTTC. Translated: CASSGDGAGEYF. J is TRBJ2-7 and V is TRBV10-2; the match to TRBD2 covers 8 bases. The CDR3 is 12 amino acids. With 4 bases clipped from V and 11 bases from J, the junction kept 7 bases outside the gene matches. Looked up from germline, CDR1 is WSHSY and CDR2 is SAAADI.

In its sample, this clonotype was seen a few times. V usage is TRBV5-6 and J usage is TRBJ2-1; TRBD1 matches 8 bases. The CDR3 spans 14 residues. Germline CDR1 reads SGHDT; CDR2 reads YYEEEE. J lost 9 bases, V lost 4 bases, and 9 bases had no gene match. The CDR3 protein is CASSQDRGAGEQFF. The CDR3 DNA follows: TGTGCCAGCAGCCAAGACAGGGGAGCAGGTGAGCAGTTCTTC.

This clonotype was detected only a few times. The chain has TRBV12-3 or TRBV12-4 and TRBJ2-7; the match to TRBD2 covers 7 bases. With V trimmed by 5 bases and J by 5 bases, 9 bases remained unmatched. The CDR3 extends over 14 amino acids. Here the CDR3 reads CASSPTSLVDEQYF. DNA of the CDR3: TGTGCCAGCAGTCCGACTAGCCTTGTCGACGAGCAGTACTTC.

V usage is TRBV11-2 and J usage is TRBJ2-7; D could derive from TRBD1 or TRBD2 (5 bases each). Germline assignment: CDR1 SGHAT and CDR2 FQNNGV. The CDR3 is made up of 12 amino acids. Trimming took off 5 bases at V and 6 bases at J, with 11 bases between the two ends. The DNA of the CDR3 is TGTGCCAGCAGCCTCGGGGCAGGCGAGCAGTACTTC. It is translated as CASSLGAGEQYF.

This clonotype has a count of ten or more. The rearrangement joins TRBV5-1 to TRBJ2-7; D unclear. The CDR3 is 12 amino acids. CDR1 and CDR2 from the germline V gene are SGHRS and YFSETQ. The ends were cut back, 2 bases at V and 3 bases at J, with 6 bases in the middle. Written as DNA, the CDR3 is TGCGCCAGCAGCTTCACCAGCTACGAGCAGTACTTC. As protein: CASSFTSYEQYF.

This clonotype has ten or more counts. The CDR3 reads CASSPHIPGLAGGVEETQYF. DNA for the CDR3: TGTGCCAGCAGCCCCCATATCCCGGGACTAGCGGGGGGGGTTGAAGAGACCCAGTACTTC. The chain combines TRBV3-1 with TRBJ2-5; 16 bases map to TRBD2. Germline CDR1 LGHDT, CDR2 YNNKEL (reference sequence). V lost 4 bases to trimming and J lost 3 bases; unmatched junction nucleotides: 14. The CDR3 length is 20 residues.

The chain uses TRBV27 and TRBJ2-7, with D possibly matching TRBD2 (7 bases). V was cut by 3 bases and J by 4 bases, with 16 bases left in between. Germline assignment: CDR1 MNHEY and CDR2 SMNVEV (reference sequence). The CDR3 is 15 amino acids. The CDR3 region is CASSFGGGAWYEQYF. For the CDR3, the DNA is TGTGCCAGCAGTTTTGGGGGGGGGGCCTGGTACGAGCAGTACTTC.

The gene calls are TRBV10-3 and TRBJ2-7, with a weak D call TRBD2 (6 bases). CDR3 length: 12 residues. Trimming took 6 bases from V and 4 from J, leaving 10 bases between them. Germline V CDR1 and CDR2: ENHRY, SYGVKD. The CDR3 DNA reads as TGTGCCATCAGCCAACTAGCTTACGAGCAGTACTTC. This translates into CAISQLAYEQYF.